These T cell receptor beta chains were read from a single sample in a study of blood T cells in healthy people across ages. TCRdb fed the 5' RACE reads into MiXCR, producing one record per CDR3 protein. The sample contains hundreds of thousands of distinct CDR3 sequences, around 48% of which appear only once. The sample comprised blood. These receptors originate from a woman in her sixties in good health. Each CDR3 is given with its conserved first and last residue. The D gene is left open where the match is weak. Rows may omit the clone size; those that give it use once, few, many or a size class.

clone_size: NA; v_call: TRBV7-2; d_call: NA; j_call: TRBJ2-3; cdr3_nt: TGTGCCAGCAGCTTAGCGGGCAGGGGGGGCCCAGATACGCAGTATTTT; cdr3_aa: CASSLAGRGGPDTQYF
clone_size: NA; v_call: TRBV7-2; d_call: NA; j_call: TRBJ2-4; cdr3_nt: TGTGCCAGCAGCTTAGGACCCGGATACGGCAAAAACATTCAGTACTTC; cdr3_aa: CASSLGPGYGKNIQYF
clone_size: few; v_call: TRBV29-1; d_call: NA; j_call: TRBJ2-1; cdr3_nt: TGCAGCGTTGGCTTCAGCGAAACCGAGCAGTTCTTC; cdr3_aa: CSVGFSETEQFF
clone_size: NA; v_call: TRBV24-1; d_call: TRBD2; j_call: TRBJ2-1; cdr3_nt: TGTGCCACCAGTGATAAACGGCGGGGGGACAATGAGCAGTTCTTC; cdr3_aa: CATSDKRRGDNEQFF
clone_size: NA; v_call: TRBV28; d_call: NA; j_call: TRBJ2-1; cdr3_nt: TGTGCCACAAGGGAGCTGAGCTCCTACAATGAGCAGTTCTTC; cdr3_aa: CATRELSSYNEQFF
clone_size: NA; v_call: TRBV6-2/TRBV6-3; d_call: NA; j_call: TRBJ2-6; cdr3_nt: TGTGCCAGCAGTGGGGCCGAGAGCTCTGGGGCCAACGTCCTGACTTTC; cdr3_aa: CASSGAESSGANVLTF
clone_size: NA; v_call: TRBV7-2; d_call: TRBD1; j_call: TRBJ2-3; cdr3_nt: TGTGCCAGCAGCCCGGGACAGGGAGGGGCAGATACGCAGTATTTT; cdr3_aa: CASSPGQGGADTQYF
clone_size: NA; v_call: TRBV29-1; d_call: NA; j_call: TRBJ2-3; cdr3_nt: TGCAGCGTTGCAACGGGGCCCCCCACAGATACGCAGTATTTT; cdr3_aa: CSVATGPPTDTQYF
clone_size: NA; v_call: TRBV20-1; d_call: TRBD2; j_call: TRBJ2-1; cdr3_nt: TGCAGTGCATACCTTTTGGGGGGGGTACTTGGTGAGCAGTTCTTC; cdr3_aa: CSAYLLGGVLGEQFF
clone_size: NA; v_call: TRBV7-2; d_call: TRBD2; j_call: TRBJ2-3; cdr3_nt: TGTGCCAGCAGCTACCGACTGGCGGGAGAAGGCACAGATACGCAGTATTTT; cdr3_aa: CASSYRLAGEGTDTQYF
clone_size: NA; v_call: TRBV10-3; d_call: TRBD1; j_call: TRBJ2-2; cdr3_nt: TGTGCCATCAGTGAGGGGACAGGAGGCACCGGGGAGCTGTTTTTT; cdr3_aa: CAISEGTGGTGELFF
clone_size: NA; v_call: TRBV7-2; d_call: NA; j_call: TRBJ1-2; cdr3_nt: TGTGCCAGCAGCGAAGCCTCAGGGAGGGCGTCGGGCTACACCTTC; cdr3_aa: CASSEASGRASGYTF
clone_size: NA; v_call: TRBV3-1; d_call: TRBD2; j_call: TRBJ2-1; cdr3_nt: TGTGCCAGCAGCCAAGATTTGCCTAGCGGGAGGACCAAGAATGAGCAGTTCTTC; cdr3_aa: CASSQDLPSGRTKNEQFF
clone_size: NA; v_call: TRBV5-6; d_call: TRBD2; j_call: TRBJ2-5; cdr3_nt: TGTGCCAGCAGCTGGACTAGACAAGAGACCCAGTACTTC; cdr3_aa: CASSWTRQETQYF
clone_size: NA; v_call: TRBV9; d_call: NA; j_call: TRBJ2-3; cdr3_nt: TGTGCCAGCACCCAACAACCTAGCACAGATACGCAGTATTTT; cdr3_aa: CASTQQPSTDTQYF
clone_size: NA; v_call: TRBV5-1; d_call: NA; j_call: TRBJ2-2; cdr3_nt: TGCGCCAGCAGCTTGGCGGCAGTTAACACCGGGGAGCTGTTTTTT; cdr3_aa: CASSLAAVNTGELFF
clone_size: few; v_call: TRBV6-1; d_call: NA; j_call: TRBJ2-5; cdr3_nt: TGTGCCAGTGACCGGTGGGGGCTTGAGACCCAGTACTTC; cdr3_aa: CASDRWGLETQYF
clone_size: few; v_call: TRBV27; d_call: NA; j_call: TRBJ2-5; cdr3_nt: TGTGCCAGCAGTTTACTGGGGACGGGGCAAGAGACCCAGTACTTC; cdr3_aa: CASSLLGTGQETQYF
clone_size: NA; v_call: TRBV5-1; d_call: NA; j_call: TRBJ2-1; cdr3_nt: TGCGCCAGCAGCTGGGGATTCGGGGGCGATGAGCAGTTCTTC; cdr3_aa: CASSWGFGGDEQFF
clone_size: few; v_call: TRBV7-2; d_call: TRBD2; j_call: TRBJ2-7; cdr3_nt: TGTGCCAGCAGCCTCTGGGCCCACACAGCGGGGCCCTACGAGCAGTACTTC; cdr3_aa: CASSLWAHTAGPYEQYF
clone_size: few; v_call: TRBV20-1; d_call: TRBD2; j_call: TRBJ2-7; cdr3_nt: TGCAGTGCCCCGTCTAGACGGGGGGACGAGCAGTACTTC; cdr3_aa: CSAPSRRGDEQYF
clone_size: NA; v_call: TRBV3-1; d_call: NA; j_call: TRBJ2-7; cdr3_nt: TGTGCCAGCAGCCCAAAAGGACGGTCTCCCTCCTACAATGAGCAGTACTTC; cdr3_aa: CASSPKGRSPSYNEQYF
clone_size: few; v_call: TRBV4-3; d_call: TRBD1; j_call: TRBJ2-6; cdr3_nt: TGCGCCAGCAGCCAAGATACAGGGGTGAGCTCTGGGGCCAACGTCCTGACTTTC; cdr3_aa: CASSQDTGVSSGANVLTF
clone_size: NA; v_call: TRBV15; d_call: TRBD2; j_call: TRBJ2-5; cdr3_nt: TGTGCCACCAGCAGAGAGGCCAGCGGGGTCCAGCAGACCCAGTACTTC; cdr3_aa: CATSREASGVQQTQYF
clone_size: NA; v_call: TRBV20-1; d_call: NA; j_call: TRBJ2-7; cdr3_nt: TGCAGTGCTAGACCACAAAGGGCCGAGCAGTACTTC; cdr3_aa: CSARPQRAEQYF
clone_size: NA; v_call: TRBV29-1; d_call: NA; j_call: TRBJ2-7; cdr3_nt: TGCAGCGTTGATCAGGGAGGTAGTTTCAATGAGCAGTACTTC; cdr3_aa: CSVDQGGSFNEQYF
clone_size: NA; v_call: TRBV5-1; d_call: NA; j_call: TRBJ2-7; cdr3_nt: TGCGCCAGCAGGTTAGGTTTTCCGGAGTCCTACGAGCAGTACTTC; cdr3_aa: CASRLGFPESYEQYF
clone_size: NA; v_call: TRBV15; d_call: NA; j_call: TRBJ2-1; cdr3_nt: TGTGCCACCAGCAGAGGTCGACTGATCACCTACAATGAGCAGTTCTTC; cdr3_aa: CATSRGRLITYNEQFF
clone_size: few; v_call: TRBV28; d_call: NA; j_call: TRBJ2-7; cdr3_nt: TGTGCCAGCATCCCTCCGGGAACCTACGAGCAGTACTTC; cdr3_aa: CASIPPGTYEQYF
clone_size: NA; v_call: TRBV7-2; d_call: NA; j_call: TRBJ2-7; cdr3_nt: TGTGCCAGCAGCTTAGCGGGCCGAATCGAGCAGTACTTC; cdr3_aa: CASSLAGRIEQYF
clone_size: few; v_call: TRBV6-5; d_call: TRBD2; j_call: TRBJ2-1; cdr3_nt: TGTGCCAGCTCTGGGACTAGCGGGAGTTACAATGAGCAGTTCTTC; cdr3_aa: CASSGTSGSYNEQFF
clone_size: NA; v_call: TRBV20-1; d_call: TRBD2; j_call: TRBJ2-5; cdr3_nt: TGCAGTGCTAGACAGATTGGACTAGACGAAGAGACCCAGTACTTC; cdr3_aa: CSARQIGLDEETQYF
clone_size: NA; v_call: TRBV28; d_call: NA; j_call: TRBJ2-7; cdr3_nt: TGTGCCACGGAAGAGCAGTACTTC; cdr3_aa: CATEEQYF
clone_size: few; v_call: TRBV12-3/TRBV12-4; d_call: TRBD1; j_call: TRBJ1-5; cdr3_nt: TGTGCCAGCACTATATCACAGGGGAGAGGATTTTTAGCTCAGCATTTT; cdr3_aa: CASTISQGRGFLAQHF
clone_size: NA; v_call: TRBV5-1; d_call: NA; j_call: TRBJ2-7; cdr3_nt: TGCGCCAGCAGCTTGATGGGGGCCACCTACGAGCAGTACTTC; cdr3_aa: CASSLMGATYEQYF
clone_size: few; v_call: TRBV7-9; d_call: NA; j_call: TRBJ2-5; cdr3_nt: TGTGCCAGCAGCTTTAACGGCGGAGAGACCCAGTACTTC; cdr3_aa: CASSFNGGETQYF
clone_size: NA; v_call: TRBV7-3; d_call: NA; j_call: TRBJ2-3; cdr3_nt: TGTGCCAGCAGCGAAACAGGGCTTAAGGCAGATACGCAGTATTTT; cdr3_aa: CASSETGLKADTQYF
clone_size: few; v_call: TRBV4-3; d_call: TRBD2; j_call: TRBJ2-3; cdr3_nt: TGCGCCAGCAGCCAAAGTTCCAGCGGGAGGGTTGATACGCAGTATTTT; cdr3_aa: CASSQSSSGRVDTQYF
clone_size: few; v_call: TRBV5-1; d_call: NA; j_call: TRBJ1-2; cdr3_nt: TGCGCCAGCAGCTTGATTGGCAGGGTGACCTATGGCTACACCTTC; cdr3_aa: CASSLIGRVTYGYTF
clone_size: NA; v_call: TRBV6-2/TRBV6-3; d_call: NA; j_call: TRBJ2-5; cdr3_nt: TGTGCCAGCAGTTACTCTGTCGCTGGGATGGGGTTTAAGGAGACCCAGTACTTC; cdr3_aa: CASSYSVAGMGFKETQYF
clone_size: once; v_call: TRBV20-1; d_call: NA; j_call: TRBJ1-1; cdr3_nt: TGCAGTGCCCCCTCCCAGGGGAGGAGAGGCTTCACTGAAGCTTTCTTT; cdr3_aa: CSAPSQGRRGFTEAFF
clone_size: many; v_call: TRBV10-3; d_call: NA; j_call: TRBJ2-5; cdr3_nt: TGTGCCATCGGGGATAGTTGGGAGACCCAGTACTTC; cdr3_aa: CAIGDSWETQYF
clone_size: many; v_call: TRBV12-3/TRBV12-4; d_call: TRBD2; j_call: TRBJ2-4; cdr3_nt: TGTGCCAGCAGTTCGGGACTAGCGGGGACTATTCAGTACTTC; cdr3_aa: CASSSGLAGTIQYF
clone_size: once; v_call: TRBV15; d_call: TRBD2; j_call: TRBJ2-3; cdr3_nt: TGTGCCACCAGCAGGATGGGACTAGCGAGCACAGAGACGCAGTATTTT; cdr3_aa: CATSRMGLASTETQYF